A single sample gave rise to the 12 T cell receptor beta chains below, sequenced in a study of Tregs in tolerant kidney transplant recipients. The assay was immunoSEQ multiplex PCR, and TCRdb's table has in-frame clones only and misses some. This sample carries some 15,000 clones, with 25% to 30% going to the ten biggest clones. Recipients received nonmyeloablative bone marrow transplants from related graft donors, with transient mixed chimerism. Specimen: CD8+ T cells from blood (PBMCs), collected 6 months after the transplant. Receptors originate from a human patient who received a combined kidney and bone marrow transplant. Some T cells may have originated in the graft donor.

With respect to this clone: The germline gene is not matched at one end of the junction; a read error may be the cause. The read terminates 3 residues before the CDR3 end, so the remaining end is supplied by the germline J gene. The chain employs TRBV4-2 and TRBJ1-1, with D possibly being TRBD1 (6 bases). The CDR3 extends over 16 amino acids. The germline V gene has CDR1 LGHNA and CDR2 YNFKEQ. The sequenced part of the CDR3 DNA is TGCGCCAGCAGCCAAGACCCCCCAGGGGAGTTCGCTGAA. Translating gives CASSQDPPGEFAE. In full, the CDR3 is CASSQDPPGEFAEAFF.

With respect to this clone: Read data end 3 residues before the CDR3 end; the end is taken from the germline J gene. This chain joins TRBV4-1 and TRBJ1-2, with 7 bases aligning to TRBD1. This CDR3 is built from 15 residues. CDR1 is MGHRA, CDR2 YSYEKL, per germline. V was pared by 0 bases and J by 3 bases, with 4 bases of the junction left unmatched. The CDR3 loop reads CASSQDGTGDYGYTF. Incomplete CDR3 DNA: TGCGCCAGCAGCCAAGATGGTACAGGGGACTATGGC.

The CDR3 here is CASTRRTSGTSYNEQFF. The CDR3 DNA, read in part, is TGTGCCAGCACTAGGAGGACTAGCGGGACCTCCTACAATGAG. This chain joins TRBV6-2 or TRBV6-3 and TRBJ2-1; 12 bases are shared with TRBD2. The read halts 3 residues ahead of the CDR3 end, with the missing end drawn from the germline J gene. This CDR3 is built from 17 residues. Trimming cost V 7 bases and J 0 bases; bases outside gene matches: 7. The germline gives CDR1 MNHEY, CDR2 SVGEGT.

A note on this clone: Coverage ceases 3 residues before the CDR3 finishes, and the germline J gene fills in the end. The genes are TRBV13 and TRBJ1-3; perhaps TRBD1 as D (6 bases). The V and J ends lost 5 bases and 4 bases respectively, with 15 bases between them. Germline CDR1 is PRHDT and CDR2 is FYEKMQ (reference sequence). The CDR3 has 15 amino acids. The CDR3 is CASSPSHREGNTIYF. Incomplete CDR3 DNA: TGTGCCAGCAGCCCAAGTCACAGGGAGGGAAACACC.

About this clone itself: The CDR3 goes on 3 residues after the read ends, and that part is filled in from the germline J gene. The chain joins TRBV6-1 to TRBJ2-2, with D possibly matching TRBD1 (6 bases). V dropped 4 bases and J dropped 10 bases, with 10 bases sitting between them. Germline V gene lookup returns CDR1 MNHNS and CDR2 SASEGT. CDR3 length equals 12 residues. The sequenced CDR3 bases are TGTGCCAGCAGTGGGACAGTTCAGGAG. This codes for CASSGTVQE. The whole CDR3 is CASSGTVQELFF.

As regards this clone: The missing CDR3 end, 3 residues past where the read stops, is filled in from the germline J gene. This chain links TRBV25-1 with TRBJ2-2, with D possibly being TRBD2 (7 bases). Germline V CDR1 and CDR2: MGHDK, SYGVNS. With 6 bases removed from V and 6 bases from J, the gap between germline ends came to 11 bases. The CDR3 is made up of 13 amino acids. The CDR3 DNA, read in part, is TGTGCCAGCAGGGGGGAGGGGGCCGGGGAG. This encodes CASRGEGAGE. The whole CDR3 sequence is CASRGEGAGELFF.

The CDR3 here is CSVLSGANVLTF. CDR3 DNA (partial): TGCAGTGTGTTATCTGGGGCCAACGTC. The chain combines TRBV20-1 with TRBJ2-6; D ambiguous. The read ends 3 residues before the CDR3 terminus; that terminus is restored from the germline J gene. This CDR3 contains 12 residues. V was clipped by 7 bases and J by 1 base, with 5 bases between them. Germline V lookup: CDR1 DFQATT, CDR2 SNEGSKA (reference sequence).

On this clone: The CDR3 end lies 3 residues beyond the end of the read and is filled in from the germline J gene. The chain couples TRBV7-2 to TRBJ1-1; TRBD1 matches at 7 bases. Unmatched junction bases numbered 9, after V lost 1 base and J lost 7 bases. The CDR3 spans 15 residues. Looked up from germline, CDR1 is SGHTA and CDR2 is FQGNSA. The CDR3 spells CASSLVTGAFGEAFF. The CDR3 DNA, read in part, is TGTGCCAGCAGCTTAGTTACAGGGGCGTTCGGTGAA.

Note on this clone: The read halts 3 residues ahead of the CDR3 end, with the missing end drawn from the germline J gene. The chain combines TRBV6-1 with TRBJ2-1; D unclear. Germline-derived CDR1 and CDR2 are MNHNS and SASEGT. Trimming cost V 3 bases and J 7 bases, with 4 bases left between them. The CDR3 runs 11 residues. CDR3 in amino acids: CASSDLNEQFF. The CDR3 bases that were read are TGTGCCAGCAGTGACTTGAATGAG.

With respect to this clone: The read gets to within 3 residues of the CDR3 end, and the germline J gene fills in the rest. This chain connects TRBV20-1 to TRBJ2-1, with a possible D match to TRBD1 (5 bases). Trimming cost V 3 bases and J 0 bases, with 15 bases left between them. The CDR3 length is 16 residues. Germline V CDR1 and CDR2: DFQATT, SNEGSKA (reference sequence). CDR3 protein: CSASFDSSYSYNEQFF. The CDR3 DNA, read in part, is TGCAGTGCTAGCTTTGACAGTAGTTACTCCTACAATGAG.

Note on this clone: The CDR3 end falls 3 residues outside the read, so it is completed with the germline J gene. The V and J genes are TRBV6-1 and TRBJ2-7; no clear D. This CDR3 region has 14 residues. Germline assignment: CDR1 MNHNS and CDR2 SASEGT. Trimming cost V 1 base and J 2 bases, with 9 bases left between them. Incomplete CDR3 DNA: TGTGCCAGCAGTGAAGTTGGGCGCACCTACGAG. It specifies CASSEVGRTYE. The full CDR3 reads CASSEVGRTYEQYF.

Partial CDR3 DNA: TGTGCCAGCAGTGTGGGGGGGGAGACC. Protein: CASSVGGET. The entire CDR3 sequence reads CASSVGGETQYF. This rearrangement joins TRBV2 to TRBJ2-5, with TRBD2 matching 7 bases. Read coverage stops 3 residues before the CDR3 terminus; the germline J gene supplies the remainder. With 4 bases clipped from V and 5 bases from J, the junction kept 1 base outside the gene matches. CDR1 and CDR2 from the germline V gene are SNHLY and FYNNEI. The CDR3 runs to 12 residues.